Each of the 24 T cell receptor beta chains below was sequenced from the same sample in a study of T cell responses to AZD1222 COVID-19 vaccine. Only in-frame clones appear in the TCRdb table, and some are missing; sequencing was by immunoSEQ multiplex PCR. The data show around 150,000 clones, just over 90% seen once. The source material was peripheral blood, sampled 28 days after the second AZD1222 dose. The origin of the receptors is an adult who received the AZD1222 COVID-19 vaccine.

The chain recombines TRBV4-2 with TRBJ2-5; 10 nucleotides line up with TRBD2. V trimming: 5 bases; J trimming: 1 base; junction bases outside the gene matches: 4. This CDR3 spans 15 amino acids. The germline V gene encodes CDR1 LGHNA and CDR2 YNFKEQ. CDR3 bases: TGTGCCAGCAGCGGGTCTAGCGGGGGCCAAGAGACCCAGTACTTC. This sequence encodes CASSGSSGGQETQYF.

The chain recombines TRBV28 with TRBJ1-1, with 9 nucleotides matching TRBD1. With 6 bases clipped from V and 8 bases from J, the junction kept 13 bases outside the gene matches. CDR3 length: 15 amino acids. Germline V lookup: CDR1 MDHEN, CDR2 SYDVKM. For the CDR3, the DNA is TGTGCCAGCAGCCGCACCAACAGGGGGCGCAGGGAAGCTTTCTTT. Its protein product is CASSRTNRGRREAFF.

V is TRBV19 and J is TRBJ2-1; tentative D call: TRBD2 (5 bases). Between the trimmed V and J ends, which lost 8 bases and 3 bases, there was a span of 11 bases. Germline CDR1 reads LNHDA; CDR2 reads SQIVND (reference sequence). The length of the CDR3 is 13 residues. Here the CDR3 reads CASFFRGYNEQFF. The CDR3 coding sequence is TGTGCCAGTTTCTTCCGGGGCTACAATGAGCAGTTCTTC.

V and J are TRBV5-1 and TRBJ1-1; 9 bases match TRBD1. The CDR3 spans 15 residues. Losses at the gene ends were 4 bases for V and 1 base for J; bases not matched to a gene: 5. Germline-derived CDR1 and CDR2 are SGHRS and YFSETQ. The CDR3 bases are TGCGCCAGCAGCCCCCTGGGACAGGGGAACACTGAAGCTTTCTTT. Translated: CASSPLGQGNTEAFF.

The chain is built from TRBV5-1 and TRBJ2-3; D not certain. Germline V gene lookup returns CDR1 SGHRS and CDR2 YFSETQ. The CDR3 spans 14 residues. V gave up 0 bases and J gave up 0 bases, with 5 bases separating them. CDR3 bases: TGCGCCAGCAGCTTGGTAGGGAGCACAGATACGCAGTATTTT. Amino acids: CASSLVGSTDTQYF.

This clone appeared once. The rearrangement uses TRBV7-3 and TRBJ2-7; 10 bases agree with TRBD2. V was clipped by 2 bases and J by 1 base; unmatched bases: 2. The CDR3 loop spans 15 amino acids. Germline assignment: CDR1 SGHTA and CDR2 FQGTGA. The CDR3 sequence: CASSLLAGVSYEQYF. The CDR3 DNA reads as TGTGCCAGCAGCTTACTAGCGGGAGTGTCCTACGAGCAGTACTTC.

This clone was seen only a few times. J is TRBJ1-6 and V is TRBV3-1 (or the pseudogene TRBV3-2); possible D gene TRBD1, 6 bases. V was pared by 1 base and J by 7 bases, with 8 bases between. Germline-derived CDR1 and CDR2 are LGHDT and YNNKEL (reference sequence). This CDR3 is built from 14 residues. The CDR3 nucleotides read TGTGCCAGCAGCCAAGGGACAGAGAATTCACCCCTCCACTTT. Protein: CASSQGTENSPLHF.

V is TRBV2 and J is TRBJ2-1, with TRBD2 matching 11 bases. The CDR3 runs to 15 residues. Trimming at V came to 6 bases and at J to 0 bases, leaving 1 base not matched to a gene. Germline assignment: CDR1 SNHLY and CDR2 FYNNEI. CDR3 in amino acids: CASRGLAGSYNEQFF. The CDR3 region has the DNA TGTGCCAGCAGAGGACTAGCGGGCTCCTACAATGAGCAGTTCTTC. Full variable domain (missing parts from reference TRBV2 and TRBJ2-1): EPEVTQTPSHQVTQMGQEVILRCVPISNHLYFYWYRQILGQKVEFLVSFYNNEISEKSEIFDDQFSVERPDGSNFTLKIRSTKLEDSAMYFCASRGLAGSYNEQFFGPGTRLTVL.

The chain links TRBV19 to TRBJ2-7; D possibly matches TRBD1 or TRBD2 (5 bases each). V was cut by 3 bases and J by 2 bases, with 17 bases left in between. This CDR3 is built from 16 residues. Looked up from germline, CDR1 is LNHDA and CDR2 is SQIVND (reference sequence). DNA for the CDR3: TGTGCCAGTAGTATTTCGCAGGGAGTACCAGCCTACGAGCAGTACTTC. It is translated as CASSISQGVPAYEQYF.

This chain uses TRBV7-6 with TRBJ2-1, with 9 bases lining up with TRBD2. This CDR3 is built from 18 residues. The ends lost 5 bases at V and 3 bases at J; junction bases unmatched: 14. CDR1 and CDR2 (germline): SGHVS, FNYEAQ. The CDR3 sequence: CASSVPLSSGNNYNEQFF. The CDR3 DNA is TGTGCCAGCAGCGTTCCTCTGTCTAGCGGGAATAACTACAATGAGCAGTTCTTC.

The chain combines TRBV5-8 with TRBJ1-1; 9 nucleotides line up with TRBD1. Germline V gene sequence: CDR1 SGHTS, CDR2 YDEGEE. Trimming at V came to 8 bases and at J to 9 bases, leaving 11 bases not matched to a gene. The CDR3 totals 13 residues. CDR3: CARSQTGTGKAFF. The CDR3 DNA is TGTGCCAGGAGCCAAACCGGGACAGGGAAAGCTTTCTTT.

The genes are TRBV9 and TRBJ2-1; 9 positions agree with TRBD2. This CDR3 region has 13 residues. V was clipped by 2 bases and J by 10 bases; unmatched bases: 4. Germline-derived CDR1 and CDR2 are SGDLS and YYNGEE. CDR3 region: CASSVGTSWEQFF. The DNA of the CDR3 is TGTGCCAGCAGCGTGGGGACTAGCTGGGAGCAGTTCTTC.

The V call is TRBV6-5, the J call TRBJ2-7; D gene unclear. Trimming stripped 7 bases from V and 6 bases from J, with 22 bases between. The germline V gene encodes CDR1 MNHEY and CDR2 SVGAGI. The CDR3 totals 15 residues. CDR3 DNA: TGTGCCAGCACCCCTGGTCGCCTAGGAGTTGTCGAGCAGTACTTC. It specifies CASTPGRLGVVEQYF.

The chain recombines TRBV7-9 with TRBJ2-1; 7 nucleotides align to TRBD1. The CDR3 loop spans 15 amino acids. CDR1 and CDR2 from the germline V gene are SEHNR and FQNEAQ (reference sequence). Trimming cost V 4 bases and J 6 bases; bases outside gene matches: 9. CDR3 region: CASSSRGHLLNEQFF. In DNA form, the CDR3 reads TGTGCCAGCAGCTCGAGGGGGCATCTACTCAATGAGCAGTTCTTC.

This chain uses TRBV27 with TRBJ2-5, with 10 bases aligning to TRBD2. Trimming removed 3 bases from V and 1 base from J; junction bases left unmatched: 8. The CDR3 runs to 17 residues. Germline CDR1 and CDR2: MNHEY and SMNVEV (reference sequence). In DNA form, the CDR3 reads TGTGCCAGCAGTTTTGGTCCTAGCGGGAGTTTCCAAGAGACCCAGTACTTC. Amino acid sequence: CASSFGPSGSFQETQYF.

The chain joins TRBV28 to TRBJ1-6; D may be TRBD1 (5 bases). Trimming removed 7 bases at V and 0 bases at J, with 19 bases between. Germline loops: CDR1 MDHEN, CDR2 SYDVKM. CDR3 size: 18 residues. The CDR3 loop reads CASTGGEGISSYNSPLHF. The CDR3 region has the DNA TGTGCCAGCACCGGGGGGGAGGGGATCAGCTCCTATAATTCACCCCTCCACTTT.

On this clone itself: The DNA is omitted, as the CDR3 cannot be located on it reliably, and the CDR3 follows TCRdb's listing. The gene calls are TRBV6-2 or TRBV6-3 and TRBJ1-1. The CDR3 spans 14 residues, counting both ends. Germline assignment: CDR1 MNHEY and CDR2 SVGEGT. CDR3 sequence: CASSSSGVNTEAFF.

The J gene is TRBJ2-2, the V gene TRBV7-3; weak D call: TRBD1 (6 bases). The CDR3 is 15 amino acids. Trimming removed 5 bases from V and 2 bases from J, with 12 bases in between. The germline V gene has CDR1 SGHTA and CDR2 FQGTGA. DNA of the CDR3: TGTGCCAGCAGCCCCCTGGACAGAAACACCGGGGAGCTGTTTTTT. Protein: CASSPLDRNTGELFF.

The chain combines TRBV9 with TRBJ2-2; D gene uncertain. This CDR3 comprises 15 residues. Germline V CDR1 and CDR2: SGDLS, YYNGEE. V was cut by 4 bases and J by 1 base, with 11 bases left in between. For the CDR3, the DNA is TGTGCCAGCAGCCGTAAGGCCCAGAACACCGGGGAGCTGTTTTTT. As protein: CASSRKAQNTGELFF.

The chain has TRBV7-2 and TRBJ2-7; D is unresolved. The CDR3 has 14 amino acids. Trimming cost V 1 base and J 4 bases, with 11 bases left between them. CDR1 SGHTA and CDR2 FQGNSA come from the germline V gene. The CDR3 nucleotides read TGTGCCAGCAGCTTAGGGGCCGCCTGGTACGAGCAGTACTTC. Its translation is CASSLGAAWYEQYF.

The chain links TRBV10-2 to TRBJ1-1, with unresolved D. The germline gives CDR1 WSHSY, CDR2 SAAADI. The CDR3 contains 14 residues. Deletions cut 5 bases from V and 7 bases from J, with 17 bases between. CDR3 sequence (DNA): TGCGCCAGCAGTCCCCCGGGCAGAAGCCTTGAAGCTTTCTTT. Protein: CASSPPGRSLEAFF.

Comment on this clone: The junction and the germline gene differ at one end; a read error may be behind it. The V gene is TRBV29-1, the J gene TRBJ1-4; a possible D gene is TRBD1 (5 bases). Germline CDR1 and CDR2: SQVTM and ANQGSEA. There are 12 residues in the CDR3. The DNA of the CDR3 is TGCAGCGTTGGGCCAGGGACCGAAAAGCTGTTTTTT. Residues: CSVGPGTEKLFF.

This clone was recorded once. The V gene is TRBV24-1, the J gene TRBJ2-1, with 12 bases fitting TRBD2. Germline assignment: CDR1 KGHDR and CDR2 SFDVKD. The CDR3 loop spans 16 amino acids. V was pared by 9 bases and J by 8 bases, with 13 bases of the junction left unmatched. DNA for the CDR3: TGTGCCACCCGACCACGGGCTAGCGGGAGGGGAGATGAGCAGTTCTTC. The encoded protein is CATRPRASGRGDEQFF.

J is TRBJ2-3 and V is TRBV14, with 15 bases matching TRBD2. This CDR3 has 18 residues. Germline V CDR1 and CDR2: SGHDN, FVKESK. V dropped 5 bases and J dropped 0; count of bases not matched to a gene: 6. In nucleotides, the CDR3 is TGTGCCAGCAGCACAGGGACTAGCGGGAGGACCAGCACAGATACGCAGTATTTT. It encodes CASSTGTSGRTSTDTQYF.